This entry features one T cell receptor (beta chain) sequence. Which antigen it targets is not known. The sample holds no much larger clone one base away, and base qualities are not on file. The sample comes from a study of Graves' ophthalmopathy and Graves' hyperthyroidism (dated by TCRdb to between 2017 and 2018). Background for the entire study: Peripheral blood samples were taken at the time of initial diagnosis, before any treatment was given. The study used signatures of the TCR beta repertoire to tell Graves' ophthalmopathy apart from Graves' hyperthyroidism and to predict which patients would progress to ophthalmopathy. In total, 135 blood samples were TCR-sequenced: 40 to 45 ophthalmopathy, some 72 hyperthyroidism and some 17 hyperthyroidism-to-ophthalmopathy patients. To explore V-J signatures that separate ophthalmopathy from hyperthyroidism, a discovery set of 100 patients was enrolled, consisting of roughly 45 with ophthalmopathy and some 56 with stable hyperthyroidism. An independent validation cohort was composed of roughly 19 hyperthyroidism patients and roughly 16 patients who later progressed from hyperthyroidism to ophthalmopathy. In over 5 hyperthyroidism patients, the T-cell repertoires found in thyroid tissue were compared with those found in blood. Once sampling was done, hyperthyroidism patients were given methimazole at a starting dose of 30 mg daily, while ophthalmopathy patients were given high-dose intravenous methylprednisolone. Overall results and qualifications from the work: Most of the expanded thyroid clonotypes with a frequency above 0.001 were also detected in blood, and it was suggested that the thyroid immune response may be reflected by blood repertoires. In validation, the model predicted ophthalmopathy progression with roughly 68% sensitivity and 72.22% specificity; roughly 12 predicted patients were CT-confirmed with GO in a median of 6.5 months. In cross-validation, the 13-signature model distinguished ophthalmopathy from stable hyperthyroidism with 85% to 90% sensitivity and about 84% specificity, and in the test set the corresponding values were approximately 80% and 68%. No statistical method was used to set the sample size in advance, and the investigators knew which group each participant was assigned to.

For repertoire sequencing, the TCR beta CDR3 regions were amplified from RNA transcripts. The first round was an RT-PCR using HTBI primers with the Qiagen OneStep RT-PCR kit, and this first round was followed by a second-round multiplex PCR, then size selection and purification. Libraries were sequenced on an Illumina HiSeq2000 using paired-end 100 bp reads. The original pipeline was this. SOAPnuke was used to process the reads, removing any read that contained adapters or uncalled bases, had a mean Phred below 15, or lacked an exact match to the constant primer or identifier. High-quality paired reads were merged with COPE v1.2.5. Clonotypes were defined as unique nucleotide sequences and were aligned to IMGT TRB V, D and J references using MiTCR v1.1. Analysis was restricted to V-J combinations with a frequency above 0.0001, which covered roughly 99% of repertoires. A TCR clonal expansion and chaos score per V-J combination was defined as the ratio of F50 clonal expansion to chaos observed in the TCRdist matrix. Welch's t-statistics and random forest were used to reduce the features to 10 to 15 V-J combinations, which were then used as input to a naive Bayes classifier. Thyroid-blood repertoire similarity was quantified with the Morisita-Horn index. TCRdb took the public reads, trimmed them with fastp at Q25, ran MiXCR for clone calling and kept in-frame beta chains. All rows with the same CDR3 protein become a single entry with the most common DNA and genes. It is TCRdb's table, rather than the study itself, that gives the V and J calls and clone size. The table for this sample lists almost 750,000 distinct CDR3 sequences; approximately 40% of them were counted only once. In total, the top ten clones hold 40% to 55% of the sample.

CDR3 length: 13 amino acids, cysteine to phenylalanine. Just CDR3 DNA is preserved here, 39 bases in frame from base 1. The germline V gene (reference sequence) provides CDR1 LNHDA and CDR2 SQIVND. V is clipped by 3 bases and J by 6 bases, and the sequence between their germline boundaries is 8 bases long. The ophthalmopathy patients had moderately to severely active disease, with a Clinical Activity Score of 3 or higher, a NOSPECS grade of 4 or higher, and a disease duration of less than 3 months. Patients with other autoimmune diseases, uncontrolled infections, pregnancy or lactation were excluded. Diagnosis relied on clinical symptoms, serum thyroxine, TRAb, thyroid ultrasound and orbital computed tomography. PBMCs were isolated from 10 ml of fresh peripheral blood by Ficoll-Paque density gradient centrifugation. Total RNA was extracted using Trizol reagent, and RNA quality was checked on an Agilent 2100 Bioanalyzer.

The receptor's source is an adult man with Graves' ophthalmopathy. Sequencing was performed on peripheral blood. The V gene is TRBV19 and the J gene is TRBJ2-2, with the D gene uncertain. The sequenced DNA is TGTGCCAGTAGTATTCAGGTCTCCGGGGAGCTGTTTTTT. Translated, this is CASSIQVSGELFF.